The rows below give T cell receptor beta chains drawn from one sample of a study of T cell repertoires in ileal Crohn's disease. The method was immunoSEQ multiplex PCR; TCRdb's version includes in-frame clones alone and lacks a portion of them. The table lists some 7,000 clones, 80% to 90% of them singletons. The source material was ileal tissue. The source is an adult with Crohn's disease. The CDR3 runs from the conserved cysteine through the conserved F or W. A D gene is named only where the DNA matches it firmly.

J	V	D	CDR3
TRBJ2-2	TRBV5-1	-	CASSLGAKNTGELFF
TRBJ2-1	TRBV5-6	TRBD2	CASRTSGKHEQFF
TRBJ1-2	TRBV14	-	CASSAHRFGYTF
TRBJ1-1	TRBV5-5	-	CASSSHDRHTEAFF
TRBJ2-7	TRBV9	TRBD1	CASSLLDRGRSEQYF
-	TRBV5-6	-	CASTGRVSYEQYF
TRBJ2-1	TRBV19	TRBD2	CASSIRAGGPGEQFF
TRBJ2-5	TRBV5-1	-	CASRVAQETQYF
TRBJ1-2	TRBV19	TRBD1	CASSSTGTGYGYTF
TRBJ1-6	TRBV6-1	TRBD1	CASTQGAVSPLHF
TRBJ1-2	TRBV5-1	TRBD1	CASSGRTGGQVRYTF
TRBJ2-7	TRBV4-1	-	CASSPWTASYEQYF
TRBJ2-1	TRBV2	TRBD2	CASSSSRTSGIYNEQFF
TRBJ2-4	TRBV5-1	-	CASSSDGAKNIQYF
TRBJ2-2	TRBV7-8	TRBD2	CASSLGGGRAYTGELFF
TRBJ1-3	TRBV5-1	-	CASSAANSGNTIYF
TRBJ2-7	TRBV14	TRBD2	CASSRGGESYEQYF
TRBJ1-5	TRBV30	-	CAWTIGPNQPQHF
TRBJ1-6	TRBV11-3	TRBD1	CASSLAGTGVHNSPLHF
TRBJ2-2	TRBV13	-	CASSFGDGRTGELFF